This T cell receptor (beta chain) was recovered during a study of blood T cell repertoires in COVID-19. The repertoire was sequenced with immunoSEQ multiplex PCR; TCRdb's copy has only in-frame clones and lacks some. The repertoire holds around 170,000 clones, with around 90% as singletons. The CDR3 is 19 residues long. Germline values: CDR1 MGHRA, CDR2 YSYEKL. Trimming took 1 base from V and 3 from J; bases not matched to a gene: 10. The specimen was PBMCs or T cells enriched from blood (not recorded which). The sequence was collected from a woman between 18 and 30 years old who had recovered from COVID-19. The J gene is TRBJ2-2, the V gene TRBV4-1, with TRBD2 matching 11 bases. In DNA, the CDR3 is TGCGCCAGCAGCCAAGGGGTAGCGGGGGGGCCGATGTACACCGGGGAGCTGTTTTTT. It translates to CASSQGVAGGPMYTGELFF.